This T cell receptor beta chain was recorded in a study of T cell repertoires in cytomegalovirus infection. Across the whole study: Matching HLA type and CMV infection were both indicated by public TCR beta signatures. Notes on the study in general: CMV carriers with the relevant HLA were identified by cumulative public TCR beta family frequency.

This clonotype has a count of ten or more. What it recognizes is unknown. V lost 3 bases and J lost 3, with 7 bases in between. The CDR3 is made up of 13 amino acids. TCRdb itself ran the reads through MiXCR, one entry per CDR3 protein. The sample gives about 360,000 distinct CDR3 sequences, over 15% of which show up once; 7.5% to 9.5% is in the top ten. The chain has TRBV12-3 or TRBV12-4 and TRBJ2-3; no firm D call. The sequence was obtained from a human donor in good health (CMV status not recorded). Some clones in this sample may be carry-over from other donors' samples. Material for sequencing was PBMCs. The CDR3 is CASSLWATDTQYF. DNA of the CDR3: TGTGCCAGCAGTTTGTGGGCGACAGATACGCAGTATTTT.